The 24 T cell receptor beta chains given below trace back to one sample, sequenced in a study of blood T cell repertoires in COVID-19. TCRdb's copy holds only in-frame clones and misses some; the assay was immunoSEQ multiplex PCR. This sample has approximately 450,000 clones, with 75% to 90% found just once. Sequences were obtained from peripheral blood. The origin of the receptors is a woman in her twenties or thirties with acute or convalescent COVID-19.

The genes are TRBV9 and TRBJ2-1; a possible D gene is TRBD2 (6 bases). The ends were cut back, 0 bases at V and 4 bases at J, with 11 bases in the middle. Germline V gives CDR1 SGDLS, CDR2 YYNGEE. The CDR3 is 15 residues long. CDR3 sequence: CASSVAGVGYNEQFF. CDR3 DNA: TGTGCCAGCAGCGTAGCGGGGGTTGGTTACAATGAGCAGTTCTTC. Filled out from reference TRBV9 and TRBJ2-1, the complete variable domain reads DSGVTQTPKHLITATGQRVTLRCSPRSGDLSVYWYQQSLDQGLQFLIQYYNGEERAKGNILERFSAQQFPDLHSELNLSSLELGDSALYFCASSVAGVGYNEQFFGPGTRLTVL.

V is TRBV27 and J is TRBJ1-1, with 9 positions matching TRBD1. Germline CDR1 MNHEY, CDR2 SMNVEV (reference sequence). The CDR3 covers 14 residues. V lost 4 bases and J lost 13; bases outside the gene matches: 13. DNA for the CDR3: TGTGCCAGCAGTTACAGGGGGCTCGGGACACTCATTTTCTTT. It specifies CASSYRGLGTLIFF.

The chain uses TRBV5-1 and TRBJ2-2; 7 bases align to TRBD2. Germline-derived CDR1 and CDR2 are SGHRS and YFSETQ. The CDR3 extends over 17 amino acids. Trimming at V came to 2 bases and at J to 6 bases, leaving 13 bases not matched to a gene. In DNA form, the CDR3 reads TGCGCCAGCAGCTTTCAACTTCACGGGGGGACGGCCGGGGAGCTGTTTTTT. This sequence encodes CASSFQLHGGTAGELFF.

CDR3 coding DNA: TGTGCCAGCAGCTTACGAGCTAGCGGGGGTCAAGAGACCCAGTACTTC. Residues: CASSLRASGGQETQYF. This chain connects TRBV7-8 to TRBJ2-5; 10 bases line up with TRBD2. Germline V CDR1 and CDR2: SGHVS, FQNEAQ. The CDR3 has 16 residues. The V gene end was trimmed by 2 bases and the J gene end by 2 bases; junction bases not matched to a gene: 5.

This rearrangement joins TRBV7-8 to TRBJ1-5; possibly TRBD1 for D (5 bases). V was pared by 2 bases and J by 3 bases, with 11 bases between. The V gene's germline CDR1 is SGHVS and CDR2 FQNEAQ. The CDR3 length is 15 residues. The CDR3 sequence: CASSLMGGSNQPQHF. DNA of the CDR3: TGTGCCAGCAGCTTAATGGGGGGGTCCAATCAGCCCCAGCATTTT.

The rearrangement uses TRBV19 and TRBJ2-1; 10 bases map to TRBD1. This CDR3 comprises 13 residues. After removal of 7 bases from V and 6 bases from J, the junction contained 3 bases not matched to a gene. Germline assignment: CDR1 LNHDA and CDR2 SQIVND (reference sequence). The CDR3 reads CASTGTGVNEQFF. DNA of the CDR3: TGTGCCAGTACCGGGACAGGGGTCAATGAGCAGTTCTTC.

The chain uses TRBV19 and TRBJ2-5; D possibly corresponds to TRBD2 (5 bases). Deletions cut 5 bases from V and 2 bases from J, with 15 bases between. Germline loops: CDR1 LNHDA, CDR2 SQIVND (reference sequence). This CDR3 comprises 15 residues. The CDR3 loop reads CASSREGIWQETQYF. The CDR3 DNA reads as TGTGCCAGTAGTCGAGAGGGAATTTGGCAAGAGACCCAGTACTTC.

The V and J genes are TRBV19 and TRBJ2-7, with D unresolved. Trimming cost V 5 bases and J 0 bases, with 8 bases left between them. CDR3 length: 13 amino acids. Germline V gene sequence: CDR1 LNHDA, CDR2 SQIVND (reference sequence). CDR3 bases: TGTGCCAGTAGTGTCACGAGCTCCTACGAGCAGTACTTC. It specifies CASSVTSSYEQYF. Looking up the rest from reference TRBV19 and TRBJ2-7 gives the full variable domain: DGGITQSPKYLFRKEGQNVTLSCEQNLNHDAMYWYRQDPGQGLRLIYYSQIVNDFQKGDIAEGYSVSREKKESFPLTVTSAQKNPTAFYLCASSVTSSYEQYFGPGTRLTVT.

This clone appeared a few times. For the CDR3, the DNA is TGTGCCAGCACGAAAATAGGTGGGAGCGTAGCTTTCTTT. Translated, it gives CASTKIGGSVAFF. This rearrangement joins TRBV7-6 to TRBJ1-1; D unresolved. The V gene's germline CDR1 is SGHVS and CDR2 FNYEAQ. Trimming removed 7 bases from V and 10 bases from J, with 19 bases in between. The CDR3 is 13 residues long.

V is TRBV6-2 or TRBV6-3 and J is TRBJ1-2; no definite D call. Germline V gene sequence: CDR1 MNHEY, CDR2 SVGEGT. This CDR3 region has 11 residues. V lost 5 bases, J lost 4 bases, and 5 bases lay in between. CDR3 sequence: CASSVSYGYTF. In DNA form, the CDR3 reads TGTGCCAGCAGTGTATCCTATGGCTACACCTTC.

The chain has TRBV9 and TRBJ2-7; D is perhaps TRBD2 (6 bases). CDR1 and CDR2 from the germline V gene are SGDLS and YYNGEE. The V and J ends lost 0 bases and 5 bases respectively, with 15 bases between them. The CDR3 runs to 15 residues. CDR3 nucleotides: TGTGCCAGCAGCGTAGGCCTGGGCGGGATCCACGAGCAGTACTTC. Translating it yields CASSVGLGGIHEQYF.

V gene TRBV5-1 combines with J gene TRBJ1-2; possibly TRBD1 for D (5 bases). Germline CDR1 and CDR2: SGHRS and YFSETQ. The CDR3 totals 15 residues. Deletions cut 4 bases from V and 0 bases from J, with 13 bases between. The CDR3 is CASSPREGPNYGYTF. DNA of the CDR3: TGCGCCAGCAGCCCCCGGGAGGGACCTAACTATGGCTACACCTTC.

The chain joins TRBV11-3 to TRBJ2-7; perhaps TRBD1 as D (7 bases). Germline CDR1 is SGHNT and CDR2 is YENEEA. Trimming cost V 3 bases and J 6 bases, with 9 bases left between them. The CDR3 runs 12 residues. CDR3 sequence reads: CASSFQGGEQYF. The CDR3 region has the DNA TGTGCCAGCAGCTTCCAGGGGGGCGAGCAGTACTTC.

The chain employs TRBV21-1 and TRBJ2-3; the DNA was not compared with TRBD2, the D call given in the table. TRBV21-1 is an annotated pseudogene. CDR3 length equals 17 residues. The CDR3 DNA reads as TGTGCCATCGAAAGCCACCGCCGGCGGGGGGCAACAGATACGCAGTATTTT. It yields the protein CAIESHRRRGATDTQYF.

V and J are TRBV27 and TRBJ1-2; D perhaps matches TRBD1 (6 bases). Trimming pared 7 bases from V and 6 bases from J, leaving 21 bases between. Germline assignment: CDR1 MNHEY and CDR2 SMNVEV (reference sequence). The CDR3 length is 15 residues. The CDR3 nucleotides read TGTGCCAGCACCAAAAGAGGGGGGGGCAGGGATGGCTACACCTTC. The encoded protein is CASTKRGGGRDGYTF.

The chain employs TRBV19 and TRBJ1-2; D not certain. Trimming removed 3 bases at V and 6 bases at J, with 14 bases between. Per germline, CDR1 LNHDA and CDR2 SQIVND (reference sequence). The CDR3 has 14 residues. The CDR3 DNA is TGTGCCAGTAGTATTGTCGGTGTGAATAATGGCTACACCTTC. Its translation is CASSIVGVNNGYTF.

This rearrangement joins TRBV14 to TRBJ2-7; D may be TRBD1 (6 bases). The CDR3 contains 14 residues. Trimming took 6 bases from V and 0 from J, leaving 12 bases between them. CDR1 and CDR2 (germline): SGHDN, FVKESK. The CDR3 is CASSLLDSSYEQYF. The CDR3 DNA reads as TGTGCCAGCAGTCTCTTGGACAGCTCCTACGAGCAGTACTTC.

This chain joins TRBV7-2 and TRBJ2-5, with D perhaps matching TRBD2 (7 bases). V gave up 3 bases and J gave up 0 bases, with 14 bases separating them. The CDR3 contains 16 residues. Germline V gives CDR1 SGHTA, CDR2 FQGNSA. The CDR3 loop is CASSFPGGPDQETQYF. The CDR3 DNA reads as TGTGCCAGCAGCTTCCCCGGGGGGCCCGACCAAGAGACCCAGTACTTC.

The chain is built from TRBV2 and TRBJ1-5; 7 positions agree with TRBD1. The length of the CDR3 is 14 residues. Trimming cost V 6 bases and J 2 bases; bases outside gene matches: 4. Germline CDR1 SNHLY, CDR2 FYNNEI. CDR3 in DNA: TGTGCCAGCAGCCAAACAGGGGGCAATCAGCCCCAGCATTTT. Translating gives CASSQTGGNQPQHF.

The CDR3 nucleotides read TGTGCCAGCAGCCTTACAGGGTCCAATCAGCCCCAGCATTTT. This sequence encodes CASSLTGSNQPQHF. The chain recombines TRBV7-8 with TRBJ1-5, with D possibly TRBD1 on 6 matching bases. From germline, CDR1 is SGHVS and CDR2 FQNEAQ. The CDR3 consists of 14 residues. V lost 5 bases and J lost 3, with 11 bases in between.

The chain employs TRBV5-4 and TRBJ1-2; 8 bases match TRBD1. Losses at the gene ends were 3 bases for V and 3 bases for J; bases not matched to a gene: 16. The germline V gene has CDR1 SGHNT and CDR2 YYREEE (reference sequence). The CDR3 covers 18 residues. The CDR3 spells CASSSEMIDRGYDYGYTF. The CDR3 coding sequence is TGTGCCAGCAGCTCCGAAATGATAGACAGGGGATACGACTATGGCTACACCTTC.

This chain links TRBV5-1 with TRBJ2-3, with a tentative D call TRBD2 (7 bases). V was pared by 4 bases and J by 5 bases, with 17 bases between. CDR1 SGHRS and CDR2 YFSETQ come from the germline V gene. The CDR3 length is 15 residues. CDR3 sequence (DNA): TGCGCCAGCAGCCCCCGGGGGGCCGTAATAGATACGCAGTATTTT. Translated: CASSPRGAVIDTQYF.

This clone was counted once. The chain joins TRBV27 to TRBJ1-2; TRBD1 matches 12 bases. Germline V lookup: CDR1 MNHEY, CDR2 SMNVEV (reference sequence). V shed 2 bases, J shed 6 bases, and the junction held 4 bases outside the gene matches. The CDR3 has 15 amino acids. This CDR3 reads CASSLMGQGANGYTF. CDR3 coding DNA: TGTGCCAGCAGTTTAATGGGACAGGGGGCGAATGGCTACACCTTC.

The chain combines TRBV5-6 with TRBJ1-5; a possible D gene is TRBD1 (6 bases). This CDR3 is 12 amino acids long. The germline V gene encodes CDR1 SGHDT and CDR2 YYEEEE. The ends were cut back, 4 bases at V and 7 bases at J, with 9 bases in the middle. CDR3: CASSEQGQPQHF. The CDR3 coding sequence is TGTGCCAGCAGCGAGCAGGGGCAGCCCCAGCATTTT.